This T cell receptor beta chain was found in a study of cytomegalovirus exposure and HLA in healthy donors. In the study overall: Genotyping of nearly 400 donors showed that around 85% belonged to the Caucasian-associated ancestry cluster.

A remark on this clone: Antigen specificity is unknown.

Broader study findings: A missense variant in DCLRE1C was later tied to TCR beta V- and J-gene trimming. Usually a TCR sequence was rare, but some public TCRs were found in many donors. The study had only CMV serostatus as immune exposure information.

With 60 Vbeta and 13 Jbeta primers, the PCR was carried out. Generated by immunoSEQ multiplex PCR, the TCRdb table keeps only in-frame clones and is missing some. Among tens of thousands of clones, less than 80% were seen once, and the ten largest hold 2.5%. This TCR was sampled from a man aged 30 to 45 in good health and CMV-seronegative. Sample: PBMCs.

CDR3 residues: CASSIGTGGYQPQHF. The CDR3 DNA is TGTGCCAGTAGTATCGGGACAGGGGGTTATCAGCCCCAGCATTTT. This chain links TRBV19 with TRBJ1-5, with 11 nucleotides matching TRBD1. This CDR3 spans 15 amino acids. CDR1 LNHDA and CDR2 SQIVND come from the germline V gene (reference sequence). Germline trimming cut 3 bases from V and 5 bases from J; bases unmatched to any gene: 3.